This TCR beta chain was captured in a study of T cell repertoires in cytomegalovirus infection. Study details: Used in the study were CMV epitopes, some recently identified and HLA-C-restricted, others well-studied and HLA-B-restricted. Public TCR beta signatures provided an indication of both CMV infection and a matching HLA type.

The study's findings and limits: What dominated the ex vivo response were HLA-C-restricted CMV-specific TCR beta clonotypes.

The germline V gene has CDR1 SGHNT and CDR2 YYREEE (reference sequence). V was shortened by 2 bases and J by 4 bases, with 12 bases between the two germline ends. The CDR3 is 14 amino acids. Note on this clonotype: Antigen specificity is unknown.

One entry per CDR3 protein results from TCRdb running MiXCR on the reads. The repertoire holds about 570,000 distinct CDR3 sequences, with almost 40% as singletons. The genes are TRBV5-4 and TRBJ2-5; D may correspond to TRBD1 or TRBD2 (5 bases each). The input for sequencing was cultured PBMCs, taken from culture after CMV antigen stimulation. The receptor was derived from a human donor in good health (CMV status not recorded). Some clones in this sample may be carry-over from other donors' samples. CDR3 bases: TGTGCCAGCAGCTTCGAGGGACCGGGAGAGACCCAGTACTTC. Translation: CASSFEGPGETQYF.